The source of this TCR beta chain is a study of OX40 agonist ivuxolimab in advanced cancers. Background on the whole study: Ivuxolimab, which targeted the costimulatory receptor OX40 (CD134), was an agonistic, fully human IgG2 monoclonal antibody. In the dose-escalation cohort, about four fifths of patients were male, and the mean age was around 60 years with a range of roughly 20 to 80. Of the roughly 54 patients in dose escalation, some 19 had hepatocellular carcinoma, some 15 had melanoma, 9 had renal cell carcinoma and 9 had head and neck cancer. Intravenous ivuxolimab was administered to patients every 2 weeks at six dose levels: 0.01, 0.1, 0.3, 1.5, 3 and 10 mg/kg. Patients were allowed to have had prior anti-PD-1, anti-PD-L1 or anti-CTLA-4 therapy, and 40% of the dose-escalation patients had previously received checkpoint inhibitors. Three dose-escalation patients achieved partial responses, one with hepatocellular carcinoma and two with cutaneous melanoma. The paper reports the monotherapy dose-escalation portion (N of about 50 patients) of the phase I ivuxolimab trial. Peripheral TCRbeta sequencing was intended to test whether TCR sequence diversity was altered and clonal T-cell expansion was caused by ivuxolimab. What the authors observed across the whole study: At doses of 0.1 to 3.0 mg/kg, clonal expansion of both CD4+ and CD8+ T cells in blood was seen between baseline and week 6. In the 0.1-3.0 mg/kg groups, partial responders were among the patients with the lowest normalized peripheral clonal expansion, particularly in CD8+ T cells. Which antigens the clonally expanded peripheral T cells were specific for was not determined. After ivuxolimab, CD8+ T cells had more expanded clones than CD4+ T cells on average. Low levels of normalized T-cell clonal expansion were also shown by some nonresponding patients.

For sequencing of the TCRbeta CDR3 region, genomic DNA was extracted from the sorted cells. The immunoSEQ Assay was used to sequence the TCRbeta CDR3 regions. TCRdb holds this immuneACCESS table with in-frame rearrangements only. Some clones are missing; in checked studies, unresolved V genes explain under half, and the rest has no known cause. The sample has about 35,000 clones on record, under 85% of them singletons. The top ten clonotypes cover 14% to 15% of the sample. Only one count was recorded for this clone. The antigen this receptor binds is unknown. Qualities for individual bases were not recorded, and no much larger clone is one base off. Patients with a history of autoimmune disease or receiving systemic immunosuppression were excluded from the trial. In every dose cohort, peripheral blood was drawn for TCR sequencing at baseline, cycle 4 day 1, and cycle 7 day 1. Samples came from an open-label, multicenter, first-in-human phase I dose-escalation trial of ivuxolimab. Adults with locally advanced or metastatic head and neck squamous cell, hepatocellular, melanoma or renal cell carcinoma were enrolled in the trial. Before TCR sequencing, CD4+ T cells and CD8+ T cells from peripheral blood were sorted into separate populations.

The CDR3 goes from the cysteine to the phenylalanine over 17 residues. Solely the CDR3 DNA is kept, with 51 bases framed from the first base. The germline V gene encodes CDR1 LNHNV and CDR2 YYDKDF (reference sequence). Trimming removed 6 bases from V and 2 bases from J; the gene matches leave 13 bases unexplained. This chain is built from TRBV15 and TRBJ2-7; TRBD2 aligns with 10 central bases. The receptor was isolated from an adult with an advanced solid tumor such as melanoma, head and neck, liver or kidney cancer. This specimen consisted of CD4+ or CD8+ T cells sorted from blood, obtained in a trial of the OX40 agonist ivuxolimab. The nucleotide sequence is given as TGTGCCACCAGACCGGGACTAGCGCGCGTTGACCCCTACGAGCAGTACTTC. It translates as CATRPGLARVDPYEQYF.